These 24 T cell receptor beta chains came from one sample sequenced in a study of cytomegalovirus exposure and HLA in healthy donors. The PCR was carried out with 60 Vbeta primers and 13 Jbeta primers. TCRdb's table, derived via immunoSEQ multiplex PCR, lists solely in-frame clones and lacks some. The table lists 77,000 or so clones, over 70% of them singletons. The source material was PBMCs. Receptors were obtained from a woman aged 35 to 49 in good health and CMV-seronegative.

This CDR3 is CASSPRGANTGELFF. Written as DNA, the CDR3 is TGCGCCAGCAGCCCCCGGGGGGCGAACACCGGGGAGCTGTTTTTT. The V gene is TRBV5-1, the J gene TRBJ2-2; 7 nucleotides line up with TRBD2. Germline V gene data show CDR1 as SGHRS and CDR2 as YFSETQ. V lost 4 bases to trimming and J lost 0 bases; unmatched junction nucleotides: 3. The CDR3 spans 15 residues.

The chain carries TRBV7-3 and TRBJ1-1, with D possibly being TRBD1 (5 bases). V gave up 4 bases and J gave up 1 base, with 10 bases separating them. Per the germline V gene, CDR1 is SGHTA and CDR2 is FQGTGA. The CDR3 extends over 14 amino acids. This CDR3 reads CASSWGGGNTEAFF. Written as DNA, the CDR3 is TGTGCCAGCAGCTGGGGCGGGGGGAACACTGAAGCTTTCTTT.

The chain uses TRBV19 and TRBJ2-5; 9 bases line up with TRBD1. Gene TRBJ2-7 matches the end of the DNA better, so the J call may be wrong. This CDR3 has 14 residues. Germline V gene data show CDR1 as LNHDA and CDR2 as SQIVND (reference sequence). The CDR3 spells CASRPRDRDYEQYF. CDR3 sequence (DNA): TGTGCCAGTAGGCCAAGGGACAGGGACTACGAGCAGTACTTC.

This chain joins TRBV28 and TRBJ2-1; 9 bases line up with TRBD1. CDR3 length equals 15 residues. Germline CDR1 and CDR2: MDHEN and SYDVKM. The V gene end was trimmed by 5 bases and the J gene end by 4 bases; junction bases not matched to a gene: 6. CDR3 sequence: CASSAGTGLYNEQFF. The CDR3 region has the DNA TGTGCCAGCAGTGCCGGGACAGGGTTATACAATGAGCAGTTCTTC.

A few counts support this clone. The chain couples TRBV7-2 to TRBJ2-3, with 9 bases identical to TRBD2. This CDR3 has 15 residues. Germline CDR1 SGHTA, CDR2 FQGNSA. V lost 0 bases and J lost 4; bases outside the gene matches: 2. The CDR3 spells CASSLASGSADTQYF. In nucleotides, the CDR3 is TGTGCCAGCAGCTTAGCTAGCGGGAGTGCAGATACGCAGTATTTT. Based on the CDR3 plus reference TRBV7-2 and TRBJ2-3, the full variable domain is GAGVSQSPSNKVTEKGKDVELRCDPISGHTALYWYRQSLGQGLEFLIYFQGNSAPDKSGLPSDRFSAERTGGSVSTLTIQRTQQEDSAVYLCASSLASGSADTQYFGPGTRLTVL.

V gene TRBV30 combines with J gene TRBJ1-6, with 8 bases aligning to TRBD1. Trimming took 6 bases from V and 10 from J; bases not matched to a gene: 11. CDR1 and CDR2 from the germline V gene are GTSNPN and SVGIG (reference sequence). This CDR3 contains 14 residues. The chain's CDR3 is CACMAGTGGSPLHF. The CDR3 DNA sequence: TGTGCCTGCATGGCCGGGACAGGCGGGTCACCCCTCCACTTT.

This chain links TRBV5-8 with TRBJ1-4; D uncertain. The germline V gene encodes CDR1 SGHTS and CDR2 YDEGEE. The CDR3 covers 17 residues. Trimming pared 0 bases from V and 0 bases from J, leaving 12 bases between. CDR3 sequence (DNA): TGTGCCAGCAGCTTGGGGGCGGGGAAGACAACTAATGAAAAACTGTTTTTT. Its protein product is CASSLGAGKTTNEKLFF.

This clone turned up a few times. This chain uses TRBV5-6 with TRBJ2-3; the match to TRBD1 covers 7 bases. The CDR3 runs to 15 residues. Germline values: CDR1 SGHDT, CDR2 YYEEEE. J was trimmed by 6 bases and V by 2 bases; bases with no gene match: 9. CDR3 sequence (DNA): TGTGCCAGCAGCTTTAGGGGGCCCAGAAAGGATACGCAGTATTTT. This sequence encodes CASSFRGPRKDTQYF. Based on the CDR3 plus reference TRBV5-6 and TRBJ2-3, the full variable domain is DAGVTQSPTHLIKTRGQQVTLRCSPKSGHDTVSWYQQALGQGPQFIFQYYEEEERQRGNFPDRFSGHQFPNYSSELNVNALLLGDSALYLCASSFRGPRKDTQYFGPGTRLTVL.

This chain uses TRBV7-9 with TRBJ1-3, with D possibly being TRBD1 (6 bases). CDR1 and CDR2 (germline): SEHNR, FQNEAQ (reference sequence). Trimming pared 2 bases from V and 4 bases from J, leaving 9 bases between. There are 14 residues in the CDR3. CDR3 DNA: TGTGCCAGCAGCTTACAGGGGCCCGGAAACACCATATATTTT. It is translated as CASSLQGPGNTIYF. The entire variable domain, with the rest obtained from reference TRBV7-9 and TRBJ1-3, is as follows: DTGVSQNPRHKITKRGQNVTFRCDPISEHNRLYWYRQTLGQGPEFLTYFQNEAQLEKSRLLSDRFSAERPKGSFSTLEIQRTEQGDSAMYLCASSLQGPGNTIYFGEGSWLTVV.

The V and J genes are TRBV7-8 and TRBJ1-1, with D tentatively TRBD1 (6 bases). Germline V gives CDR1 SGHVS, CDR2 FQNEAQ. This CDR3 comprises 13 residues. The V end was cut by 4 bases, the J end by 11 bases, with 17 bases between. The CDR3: CASSSVLGAYAFF. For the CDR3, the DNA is TGTGCCAGCAGCTCCGTCTTGGGGGCATATGCTTTCTTT.

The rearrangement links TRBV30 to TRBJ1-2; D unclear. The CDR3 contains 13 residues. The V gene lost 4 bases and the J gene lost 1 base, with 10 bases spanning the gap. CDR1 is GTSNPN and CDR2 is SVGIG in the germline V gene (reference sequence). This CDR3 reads CAWTLLLNYGYTF. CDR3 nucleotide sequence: TGTGCCTGGACTTTGCTACTTAACTATGGCTACACCTTC.

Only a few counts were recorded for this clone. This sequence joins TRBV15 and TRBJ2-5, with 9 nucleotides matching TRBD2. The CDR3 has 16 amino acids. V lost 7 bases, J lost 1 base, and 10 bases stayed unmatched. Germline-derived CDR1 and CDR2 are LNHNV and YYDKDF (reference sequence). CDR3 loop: CATTSGAGGPQETQYF. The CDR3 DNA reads TGTGCCACCACCTCCGGGGCGGGAGGGCCCCAAGAGACCCAGTACTTC.

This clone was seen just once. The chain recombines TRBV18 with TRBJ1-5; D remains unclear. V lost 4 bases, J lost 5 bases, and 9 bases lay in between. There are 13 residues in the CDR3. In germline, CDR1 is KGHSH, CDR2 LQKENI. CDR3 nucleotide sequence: TGTGCCAGCTCACGCAGTAACGATCAGCCCCAGCATTTT. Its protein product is CASSRSNDQPQHF.

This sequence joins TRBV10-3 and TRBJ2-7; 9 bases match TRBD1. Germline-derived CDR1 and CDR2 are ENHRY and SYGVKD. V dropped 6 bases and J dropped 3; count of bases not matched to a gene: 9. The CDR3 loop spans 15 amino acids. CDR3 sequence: CAIRENTGQGYEQYF. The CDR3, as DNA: TGTGCCATCAGGGAGAACACGGGACAGGGCTACGAGCAGTACTTC.

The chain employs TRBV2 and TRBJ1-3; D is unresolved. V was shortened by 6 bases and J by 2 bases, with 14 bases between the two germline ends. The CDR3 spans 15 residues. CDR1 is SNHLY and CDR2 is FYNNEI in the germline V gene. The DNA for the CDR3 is TGTGCCAGCAGGTTGAGCGAGGGCGCTGGAAACACCATATATTTT. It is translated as CASRLSEGAGNTIYF.

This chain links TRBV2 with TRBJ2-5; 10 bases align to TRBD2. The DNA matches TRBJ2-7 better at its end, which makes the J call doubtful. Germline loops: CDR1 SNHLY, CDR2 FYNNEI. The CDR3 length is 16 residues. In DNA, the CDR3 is TGTGCCAGCACCCCTTTAGCTAGCGGGAGTTCCCACGAGCAGTACTTC. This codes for CASTPLASGSSHEQYF.

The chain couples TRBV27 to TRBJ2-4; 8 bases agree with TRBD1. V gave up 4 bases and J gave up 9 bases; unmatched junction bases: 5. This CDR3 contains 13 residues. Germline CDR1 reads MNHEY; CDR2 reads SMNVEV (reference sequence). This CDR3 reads CASSSQGVIIQYF. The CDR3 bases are TGTGCCAGCAGTTCACAGGGGGTGATCATTCAGTACTTC.

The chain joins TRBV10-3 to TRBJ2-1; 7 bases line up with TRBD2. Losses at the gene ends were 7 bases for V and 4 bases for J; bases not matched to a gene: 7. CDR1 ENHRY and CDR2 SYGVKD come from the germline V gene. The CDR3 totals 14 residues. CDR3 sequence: CAITEEGGYNEQFF. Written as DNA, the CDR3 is TGTGCCATCACCGAGGAGGGAGGGTACAATGAGCAGTTCTTC.

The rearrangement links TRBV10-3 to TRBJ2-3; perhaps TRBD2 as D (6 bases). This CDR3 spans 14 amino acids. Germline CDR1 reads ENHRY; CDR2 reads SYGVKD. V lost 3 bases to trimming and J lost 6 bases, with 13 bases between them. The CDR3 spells CAISDAWSGDTQYF. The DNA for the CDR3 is TGTGCCATCAGTGACGCATGGAGCGGGGATACGCAGTATTTT.

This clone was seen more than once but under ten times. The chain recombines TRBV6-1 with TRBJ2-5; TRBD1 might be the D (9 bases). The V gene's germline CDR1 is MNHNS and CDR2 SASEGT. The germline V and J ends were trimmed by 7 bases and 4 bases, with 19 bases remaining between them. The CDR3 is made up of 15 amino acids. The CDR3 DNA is TGTGCCAGCACCCGGGGGGGGACAGGGTCAGAGACCCAGTACTTC. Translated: CASTRGGTGSETQYF.

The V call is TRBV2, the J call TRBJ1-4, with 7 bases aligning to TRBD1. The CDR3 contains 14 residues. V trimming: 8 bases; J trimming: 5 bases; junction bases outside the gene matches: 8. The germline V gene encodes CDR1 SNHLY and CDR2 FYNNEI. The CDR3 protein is CASREGARNEKLFF. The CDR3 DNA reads TGTGCCAGCCGCGAGGGGGCGAGGAATGAAAAACTGTTTTTT. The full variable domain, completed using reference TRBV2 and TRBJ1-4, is EPEVTQTPSHQVTQMGQEVILRCVPISNHLYFYWYRQILGQKVEFLVSFYNNEISEKSEIFDDQFSVERPDGSNFTLKIRSTKLEDSAMYFCASREGARNEKLFFGSGTQLSVL.

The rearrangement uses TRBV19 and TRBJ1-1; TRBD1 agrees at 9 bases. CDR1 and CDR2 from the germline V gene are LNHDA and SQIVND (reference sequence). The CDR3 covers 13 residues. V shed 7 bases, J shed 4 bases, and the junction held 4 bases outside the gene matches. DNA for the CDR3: TGTGCCAGTACCTCGACAGGGGGCACTGAAGCTTTCTTT. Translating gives CASTSTGGTEAFF. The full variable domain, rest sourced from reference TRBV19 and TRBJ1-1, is DGGITQSPKYLFRKEGQNVTLSCEQNLNHDAMYWYRQDPGQGLRLIYYSQIVNDFQKGDIAEGYSVSREKKESFPLTVTSAQKNPTAFYLCASTSTGGTEAFFGQGTRLTVV.

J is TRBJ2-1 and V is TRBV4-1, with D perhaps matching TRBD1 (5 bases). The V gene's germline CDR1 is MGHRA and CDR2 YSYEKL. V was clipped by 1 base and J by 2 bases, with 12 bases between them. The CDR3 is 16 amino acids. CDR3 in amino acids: CASSQVGQGTYNEQFF. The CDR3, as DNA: TGCGCCAGCAGCCAAGTCGGGCAGGGTACCTACAATGAGCAGTTCTTC.

CDR3 bases: TGTGCCAGCAGCCCCACAGGGAGGGGAGGAGATACGCAGTATTTT. Translation: CASSPTGRGGDTQYF. The V and J genes are TRBV5-4 and TRBJ2-3; D is possibly TRBD2 (7 bases). Germline V gene sequence: CDR1 SGHNT, CDR2 YYREEE (reference sequence). Trimming cost V 4 bases and J 5 bases, with 17 bases left between them. CDR3 length equals 15 residues.